The 8 T cell receptor beta chains in this list originate from one sample, sequenced in a study of blood T cell repertoires in COVID-19 (dated by TCRdb to the early 2020s). Library preparation was by the immunoSEQ multiplex PCR assay. TCRdb provides this immuneACCESS table in a form limited to in-frame rearrangements. Some clones are lacking; in checked studies, under half of them reflect an unresolved V gene, and why the rest are absent is not known. Here the sample has about 210,000 clones; just under 85% occur a single time. The top ten clones comprise about 8% of the sample. Source material: peripheral blood. The receptors were gathered from a woman in her forties or fifties with active or convalescent COVID-19.

The chain uses TRBV2 and TRBJ2-6, with 8 bases lining up with TRBD1. V was clipped by 8 bases and J by 0 bases; unmatched bases: 6. Germline assignment: CDR1 SNHLY and CDR2 FYNNEI. This CDR3 spans 16 amino acids. DNA of the CDR3: TGTGCCAGCTCCAGACAGGGGCCCTCTGGGGCCAACGTCCTGACTTTC. Translation: CASSRQGPSGANVLTF. The full variable domain, with the rest looked up from reference TRBV2 and TRBJ2-6, is EPEVTQTPSHQVTQMGQEVILRCVPISNHLYFYWYRQILGQKVEFLVSFYNNEISEKSEIFDDQFSVERPDGSNFTLKIRSTKLEDSAMYFCASSRQGPSGANVLTFGAGSRLTVL.

The chain uses TRBV6-5 and TRBJ1-2; 10 bases are a match to TRBD1. The V gene end was trimmed by 5 bases and the J gene end by 8 bases; junction bases not matched to a gene: 8. This CDR3 has 14 residues. Germline V gene sequence: CDR1 MNHEY, CDR2 SVGAGI. CDR3 nucleotides: TGTGCCAGCAGTACATCCGGGACAGGGGTCGGCTACACCTTC. Amino acid sequence: CASSTSGTGVGYTF.

The V gene is TRBV7-3, the J gene TRBJ2-3; a possible D gene is TRBD1 (6 bases). Germline V gene data show CDR1 as SGHTA and CDR2 as FQGTGA. Trimming removed 4 bases at V and 4 bases at J, with 15 bases between. This CDR3 region has 15 residues. CDR3: CASSSYPRGPDTQYF. In DNA form, the CDR3 reads TGTGCCAGCAGCTCTTACCCCAGGGGTCCAGATACGCAGTATTTT.

The chain couples TRBV7-9 to TRBJ1-6; 7 bases map to TRBD1. The V segment lost 0 bases and the J segment 9 bases; nucleotides outside the gene matches: 5. Germline V gives CDR1 SEHNR, CDR2 FQNEAQ (reference sequence). The CDR3 consists of 15 residues. The CDR3 bases are TGTGCCAGCAGCTTAGCCGGACAGGATATTTCACCCCTCCACTTT. The encoded protein is CASSLAGQDISPLHF.

The chain joins TRBV6-6 to TRBJ2-7; tentatively, D is TRBD1 (6 bases). With 6 bases removed from V and 4 bases from J, the gap between germline ends came to 10 bases. There are 12 residues in the CDR3. The V gene's germline CDR1 is MNHNY and CDR2 SVGAGI (reference sequence). CDR3 residues: CASSPGQYEQYF. The CDR3 nucleotides are TGTGCCAGCAGCCCCGGACAGTACGAGCAGTACTTC.

The chain employs TRBV5-4 and TRBJ2-7, with 8 bases matching TRBD1. The CDR3 is made up of 14 amino acids. V lost 1 base to trimming and J lost 6 bases; unmatched junction nucleotides: 6. Germline V lookup: CDR1 SGHNT, CDR2 YYREEE (reference sequence). In DNA form, the CDR3 reads TGTGCCAGCAGCTTGCTAGGACAGGGCGCCGAGCAGTACGTC. It yields the protein CASSLLGQGAEQYV.

The chain carries TRBV5-4 and TRBJ1-2, with 7 nucleotides matching TRBD1. The CDR3 has 17 residues. The germline gives CDR1 SGHNT, CDR2 YYREEE (reference sequence). V was pared by 0 bases and J by 3 bases, with 11 bases of the junction left unmatched. The CDR3 DNA is TGTGCCAGCAGCTTGGTGGGGACAGCTACTCCCCACTATGGCTACACCTTC. Its translation is CASSLVGTATPHYGYTF.

The chain is built from TRBV3-1 (or the pseudogene TRBV3-2) and TRBJ1-5; no clear D. CDR3 length equals 14 residues. CDR1 and CDR2 from the germline V gene are LGHDT and YNNKEL (reference sequence). V was clipped by 2 bases and J by 4 bases, with 9 bases between them. DNA for the CDR3: TGTGCCAGCAGCCAACAACCGGGGAATCAGCCCCAGCATTTT. The encoded protein is CASSQQPGNQPQHF.